These 27 T cell receptor beta chains originate from one sample sequenced in a study of cytomegalovirus exposure and HLA in healthy donors. The assay was immunoSEQ multiplex PCR, and TCRdb's table has in-frame clones only and misses some. Altogether a few hundred thousand clones are present, approximately 90% being singletons, with the ten largest covering around 0.9%. The sequenced sample was PBMCs. These receptors came from a woman under 30 in good health and CMV-seronegative.

V and J are TRBV6-5 and TRBJ2-3, with D unresolved. CDR3 length: 15 residues. The germline CDR1 and CDR2 sequences are MNHEY and SVGAGI. Trimming took 0 bases from V and 6 from J, leaving 13 bases between them. Written as DNA, the CDR3 is TGTGCCAGCAGTTACTCGTACCGTCACGAGGATACGCAGTATTTT. Its translation is CASSYSYRHEDTQYF.

V gene TRBV29-1 combines with J gene TRBJ2-7; TRBD1 matches 7 bases. This CDR3 spans 16 amino acids. Germline V lookup: CDR1 SQVTM, CDR2 ANQGSEA. The V and J ends lost 0 bases and 2 bases, in that order; junction bases with no gene match: 10. The CDR3 DNA reads TGCAGCGTTGAAGATGGGAGACAGGGTTTAACCTACGAGCAGTACTTC. Translation: CSVEDGRQGLTYEQYF.

The chain employs TRBV27 and TRBJ2-7, with TRBD1 matching 7 bases. V lost 2 bases to trimming and J lost 4 bases; unmatched junction nucleotides: 5. The CDR3 extends over 14 amino acids. Germline CDR1 reads MNHEY; CDR2 reads SMNVEV (reference sequence). CDR3 nucleotide sequence: TGTGCCAGCAGTTTAGGACAGGATATATACGAGCAGTACTTC. Its translation is CASSLGQDIYEQYF.

The genes are TRBV28 and TRBJ2-7, with 8 bases fitting TRBD1. This CDR3 contains 15 residues. CDR1 MDHEN and CDR2 SYDVKM come from the germline V gene. V dropped 7 bases and J dropped 4; count of bases not matched to a gene: 12. The CDR3 DNA follows: TGTGCCAGCACTTTGCGGACAGGGTATTATTACGAGCAGTACTTC. It is translated as CASTLRTGYYYEQYF.

This clone was observed a few times. The J gene is TRBJ2-3, the V gene TRBV19, with D possibly TRBD1 on 5 matching bases. The CDR3 spans 14 residues. Trimming removed 5 bases from V and 5 bases from J, with 14 bases in between. Per the germline V gene, CDR1 is LNHDA and CDR2 is SQIVND (reference sequence). CDR3 nucleotide sequence: TGTGCCAGTAGTCGGACGGAAAGGGGAGATACGCAGTATTTT. Protein sequence: CASSRTERGDTQYF.

This chain links TRBV2 with TRBJ2-7, with TRBD2 matching over 10 bases. CDR1 is SNHLY and CDR2 is FYNNEI in the germline V gene. The CDR3 contains 15 residues. V lost 8 bases and J lost 7; bases outside the gene matches: 14. CDR3 coding DNA: TGTGCCAGCTCTCGGAGCGGGAGGGGCCTCGAGGAGCAGTACTTC. Encoded protein: CASSRSGRGLEEQYF. Full variable domain (remainder filled in from reference TRBV2 and TRBJ2-7): EPEVTQTPSHQVTQMGQEVILRCVPISNHLYFYWYRQILGQKVEFLVSFYNNEISEKSEIFDDQFSVERPDGSNFTLKIRSTKLEDSAMYFCASSRSGRGLEEQYFGPGTRLTVT.

The V call is TRBV11-3, the J call TRBJ2-1, with 9 bases matching TRBD2. CDR1 is SGHNT and CDR2 is YENEEA in the germline V gene. V trimming: 2 bases; J trimming: 5 bases; junction bases outside the gene matches: 13. CDR3 length equals 18 residues. CDR3 DNA: TGTGCCAGCAGCTTAACCCTATCTCTAGCGGGGCCTAACAATGAGCAGTTCTTC. It encodes CASSLTLSLAGPNNEQFF.

The rearrangement joins TRBV5-5 to TRBJ2-5; 7 nucleotides agree with TRBD2. V lost 2 bases and J lost 10; bases outside the gene matches: 5. Germline CDR1 reads SGHKS; CDR2 reads YYEKEE (reference sequence). This CDR3 has 12 residues. The CDR3 here is CASSFIGGSQYF. The CDR3 nucleotides are TGTGCCAGCAGCTTCATAGGCGGGAGCCAGTACTTC.

V usage is TRBV19 and J usage is TRBJ2-3; D ambiguous. V was trimmed by 3 bases and J by 3 bases, leaving 16 bases between them. The germline V gene has CDR1 LNHDA and CDR2 SQIVND (reference sequence). The CDR3 is 16 residues long. In nucleotides, the CDR3 is TGTGCCAGTAGTATTCTTGGCGGTGGGTCAACAGATACGCAGTATTTT. It encodes CASSILGGGSTDTQYF.

The genes are TRBV19 and TRBJ1-2; 7 bases align to TRBD1. V trimming: 5 bases; J trimming: 8 bases; junction bases outside the gene matches: 11. The CDR3 is 14 amino acids. Germline V gene sequence: CDR1 LNHDA, CDR2 SQIVND (reference sequence). In nucleotides, the CDR3 is TGTGCCAGTAGTCTACACACAGGGGCTCAAGGCTACACCTTC. This sequence encodes CASSLHTGAQGYTF.

The chain couples TRBV4-3 to TRBJ2-3; 8 nucleotides align to TRBD2. V dropped 0 bases and J dropped 2; count of bases not matched to a gene: 10. Germline values: CDR1 LGHNA, CDR2 YSLEER. This CDR3 is built from 18 residues. The CDR3 region has the DNA TGCGCCAGCAGCCAAGAATTGGTCGGGACTAGGTCCACAGATACGCAGTATTTT. Translation gives CASSQELVGTRSTDTQYF.

The chain is built from TRBV6-1 and TRBJ1-2; D is ambiguous. There are 16 residues in the CDR3. The germline gives CDR1 MNHNS, CDR2 SASEGT. V was clipped by 2 bases and J by 2 bases, with 15 bases between them. The CDR3 loop is CASSESGESPNYGYTF. The CDR3 DNA reads as TGTGCCAGCAGTGAATCAGGCGAATCCCCGAACTATGGCTACACCTTC.

The genes are TRBV27 and TRBJ2-7; perhaps TRBD1 as D (6 bases). Germline CDR1 reads MNHEY; CDR2 reads SMNVEV (reference sequence). Trimming stripped 10 bases from V and 2 bases from J, with 12 bases between. The CDR3 consists of 12 residues. CDR3: CATRQAPYEQYF. CDR3 sequence (DNA): TGTGCCACTCGACAGGCGCCCTACGAGCAGTACTTC.

This chain uses TRBV5-5 with TRBJ2-7; 15 bases map to TRBD2. Germline V gene sequence: CDR1 SGHKS, CDR2 YYEKEE (reference sequence). The trim removed 4 bases at V and 4 bases at J, leaving 9 bases unmatched. CDR3 length: 17 residues. CDR3 region: CASSLGLAGGPGYEQYF. Here the CDR3 DNA reads TGTGCCAGCAGCCTCGGACTAGCGGGAGGGCCTGGGTACGAGCAGTACTTC.

V is TRBV25-1 and J is TRBJ2-5; TRBD2 might be the D (5 bases). CDR1 is MGHDK, CDR2 SYGVNS, per germline. CDR3 length: 14 residues. Deletions cut 4 bases from V and 5 bases from J, with 14 bases between. As DNA, the CDR3 is TGTGCCAGCAGTGTCGGGTCAATAGCGGAGACCCAGTACTTC. It codes for CASSVGSIAETQYF.

The V and J genes are TRBV4-1 and TRBJ1-5; D is perhaps TRBD1 (5 bases). CDR1 and CDR2 from the germline V gene are MGHRA and YSYEKL. The CDR3 contains 14 residues. The V and J ends lost 6 bases and 5 bases respectively, with 14 bases between them. The chain's CDR3 is CASRAGPGDQPQHF. CDR3 sequence (DNA): TGCGCCAGCAGGGCGGGGCCAGGCGATCAGCCCCAGCATTTT.

The rearrangement uses TRBV4-1 and TRBJ2-3; TRBD2 is a possible D gene (5 bases). V dropped 0 bases and J dropped 2 bases, with 15 bases sitting between them. Germline loops: CDR1 MGHRA, CDR2 YSYEKL. This CDR3 is built from 17 residues. CDR3 in amino acids: CASSQDPSLAITDTQYF. In nucleotides, the CDR3 is TGCGCCAGCAGCCAAGATCCGAGCCTAGCTATCACAGATACGCAGTATTTT.

J is TRBJ2-2 and V is TRBV4-3; D not certain. In germline, CDR1 is LGHNA, CDR2 YSLEER. This CDR3 contains 13 residues. Between the trimmed V and J ends, which lost 4 bases and 3 bases, there was a span of 6 bases. The CDR3 sequence: CASSRRDTGELFF. The CDR3 DNA sequence: TGCGCCAGCAGCCGTCGAGACACCGGGGAGCTGTTTTTT.

The genes are TRBV6-5 and TRBJ1-2; 10 bases agree with TRBD1. V lost 6 bases to trimming and J lost 3 bases; unmatched junction nucleotides: 4. The germline V gene encodes CDR1 MNHEY and CDR2 SVGAGI. The CDR3 sequence is 14 residues long. The CDR3 protein is CASRETGGDYGYTF. The DNA of the CDR3 is TGTGCCAGCAGGGAGACAGGGGGCGACTATGGCTACACCTTC.

The genes are TRBV21-1 and TRBJ2-7; TRBD2, the table's D call, was not compared with the DNA. TRBV21-1 is a documented pseudogene. CDR3 size: 15 residues. Written as DNA, the CDR3 is TGTGCCAGCAGCAAAGAACTAGCGGCTTCCTACGAGCAGTACTTC. It codes for CASSKELAASYEQYF.

V gene TRBV9 combines with J gene TRBJ2-7, with 15 bases fitting TRBD2. This CDR3 is 17 amino acids long. V lost 4 bases, J lost 0 bases, and 5 bases stayed unmatched. CDR1 and CDR2 from the germline V gene are SGDLS and YYNGEE. DNA of the CDR3: TGTGCCAGCAGCTCAGGACTAGCGGGAGGGAACTCCTACGAGCAGTACTTC. Encoded protein: CASSSGLAGGNSYEQYF.

The chain joins TRBV28 to TRBJ1-6; 9 bases match TRBD1. Germline lookup yields CDR1 MDHEN and CDR2 SYDVKM. The CDR3 consists of 15 residues. Germline trimming cut 3 bases from V and 9 bases from J; bases unmatched to any gene: 6. CDR3 coding DNA: TGTGCCAGCAGTTTCTCCGGGACAGGGACTTCACCCCTCCACTTT. Translation gives CASSFSGTGTSPLHF.

The chain combines TRBV4-1 with TRBJ2-7; 11 nucleotides align to TRBD2. The CDR3 covers 15 residues. Germline V gene lookup returns CDR1 MGHRA and CDR2 YSYEKL. V trimming: 6 bases; J trimming: 7 bases; junction bases outside the gene matches: 11. In DNA, the CDR3 is TGCGCCAGCAGGGCCACTAGCGGGAGACTGGGAGAGCAGTACTTC. Translation: CASRATSGRLGEQYF.

This chain joins TRBV5-8 and TRBJ2-7; the D gene is possibly TRBD2 (5 bases). Germline lookup yields CDR1 SGHTS and CDR2 YDEGEE. The CDR3 has 17 residues. Trimming shortened V by 0 bases and J by 0 bases, and 16 bases separated the two germline ends. CDR3 nucleotides: TGTGCCAGCAGCTTGGGGGCGGGCCGGTGGGACTCCTACGAGCAGTACTTC. This codes for CASSLGAGRWDSYEQYF. Based on the CDR3 plus reference TRBV5-8 and TRBJ2-7, the full variable domain is EAGVTQSPTHLIKTRGQQATLRCSPISGHTSVYWYQQALGLGLQFLLWYDEGEERNRGNFPPRFSGRQFPNYSSELNVNALELEDSALYLCASSLGAGRWDSYEQYFGPGTRLTVT.

The gene calls are TRBV4-1 and TRBJ1-3, with 7 bases identical to TRBD1. Germline CDR1 MGHRA, CDR2 YSYEKL. This CDR3 contains 17 residues. Trimming at V came to 0 bases and at J to 1 base, leaving 6 bases not matched to a gene. Here the CDR3 reads CASSQEQGHYSGNTIYF. The CDR3 DNA reads TGCGCCAGCAGCCAAGAACAGGGGCACTATTCTGGAAACACCATATATTTT.

The chain couples TRBV7-2 to TRBJ2-1, with unresolved D. Trimming shortened V by 5 bases and J by 4 bases, and 3 bases separated the two germline ends. Germline lookup yields CDR1 SGHTA and CDR2 FQGNSA. The CDR3 has 11 residues. The CDR3 DNA is TGTGCCAGCAGCCATTACAATGAGCAGTTCTTC. Translated: CASSHYNEQFF.

Turning to this clone: One end of the junction fails to match germline, which may point to a read error. The chain links TRBV7-7 to TRBJ2-7, with TRBD1 matching over 11 bases. The CDR3 covers 15 residues. The germline V gene has CDR1 SSHAT and CDR2 FNYEAQ (reference sequence). The CDR3 DNA is TGTGCTAGCAGCTTAGGACAGGGGGCTAGATACGAGCAGTACTTC. Its protein product is CASSLGQGARYEQYF.